Shown below are 11 T cell receptor beta chains from a single sample sequenced in a study of CD8 T cells in Susac syndrome. A quantity of 0.5 to 1 ug RNA underwent reverse transcription using random hexamers. TCRdb re-derived calls from the immunoSEQ multiplex PCR reads in MiXCR, one entry per CDR3 protein. The table records 95,000 to 150,000 distinct CDR3 sequences, 85% to 95% of them present only once. Material for sequencing was CD4+ T cells from PBMCs. Source of these receptors: a human donor in good health.

The chain combines TRBV3-1 with TRBJ2-7; TRBD2 matches 11 bases. CDR3 length: 17 amino acids. V gave up 0 bases and J gave up 2 bases; unmatched junction bases: 6. The V gene's germline CDR1 is LGHDT and CDR2 YNNKEL (reference sequence). The CDR3: CASSQDIAGGLTYEQYF. The CDR3 DNA reads as TGTGCCAGCAGCCAAGATATAGCGGGAGGGCTCACCTACGAGCAGTACTTC.

Note on this clonotype: Its ends do not fully match the called genes, so a read error is possible. V and J are TRBV20-1 and TRBJ2-6; D remains ambiguous. The germline CDR1 and CDR2 sequences are DFQATT and SNEGSKA (reference sequence). This CDR3 spans 13 amino acids. In nucleotides, the CDR3 is TGCAGTGCAAAACCCCCTGGGACCAACGTCCTGACTTTC. As protein: CSAKPPGTNVLTF.

This clonotype occurred once. The chain couples TRBV6-1 to TRBJ2-7; 10 nucleotides match TRBD2. Germline-derived CDR1 and CDR2 are MNHNS and SASEGT. This CDR3 contains 14 residues. The V gene end was trimmed by 6 bases and the J gene end by 6 bases; junction bases not matched to a gene: 8. CDR3 nucleotides: TGTGCCAGCAGGCGGCTAGCGGGAGTCACCGAGCAGTACTTC. Its translation is CASRRLAGVTEQYF.

For the CDR3, the DNA is TGTGCCAGCAGTGCCAGTGAAAAACTGTTTTTT. This codes for CASSASEKLFF. The rearrangement links TRBV7-9 to TRBJ1-4; no reliable D call. Germline CDR1 and CDR2: SEHNR and FQNEAQ (reference sequence). The CDR3 is 11 amino acids. The V end lost 6 bases, the J end lost 7 bases, and 6 bases lay between the germline ends.

The chain couples TRBV15 to TRBJ2-7, with TRBD2 matching over 7 bases. CDR3 length: 15 amino acids. CDR1 is LNHNV, CDR2 YYDKDF, per germline (reference sequence). After removal of 1 base from V and 4 bases from J, the junction contained 7 bases not matched to a gene. In nucleotides, the CDR3 is TGTGCCACCAGCAGAGTAGCGGGCTTAGAATACGAGCAGTACTTC. Its protein product is CATSRVAGLEYEQYF.

V usage is TRBV24-1 and J usage is TRBJ2-6; the match to TRBD2 covers 11 bases. V was clipped by 3 bases and J by 1 base; unmatched bases: 13. CDR1 is KGHDR and CDR2 is SFDVKD in the germline V gene. The CDR3 has 21 residues. The CDR3 protein is CATSDPNPQLAGVSGANVLTF. The CDR3 region has the DNA TGTGCCACCAGTGATCCAAACCCCCAACTAGCGGGAGTATCTGGGGCCAACGTCCTGACTTTC.

The chain employs TRBV5-4 and TRBJ1-2; a possible D gene is TRBD1 (6 bases). V shed 4 bases and J shed 3 bases, with 13 bases lying between them. The CDR3 runs 14 residues. Germline V CDR1 and CDR2: SGHNT, YYREEE (reference sequence). The CDR3 DNA reads TGTGCCAGCAGCGTCGAACAGGGCGACTATGGCTACACCTTC. It yields the protein CASSVEQGDYGYTF.

The chain couples TRBV29-1 to TRBJ2-3, with 7 nucleotides matching TRBD2. In germline, CDR1 is SQVTM, CDR2 ANQGSEA. V shed 7 bases and J 4 bases; nucleotides not matched to a gene: 5. The CDR3 is 12 amino acids. For the CDR3, the DNA is TGCAGCGGCGGGGAGGGAGCAGATACGCAGTATTTT. Amino acids: CSGGEGADTQYF.

The gene calls are TRBV6-1 and TRBJ2-1, with unresolved D. The germline V gene has CDR1 MNHNS and CDR2 SASEGT. This CDR3 has 14 amino acids. V was shortened by 2 bases and J by 6 bases, with 11 bases between the two germline ends. CDR3 loop: CASSESESGNEQFF. CDR3 DNA: TGTGCCAGCAGTGAATCCGAGAGTGGCAATGAGCAGTTCTTC.

The genes are TRBV7-2 and TRBJ1-2, with D possibly being TRBD1 (5 bases). From germline, CDR1 is SGHTA and CDR2 FQGNSA. V lost 0 bases and J 7 bases, leaving 15 bases between the germline ends. CDR3 size: 15 residues. CDR3: CASSLADGGGSGYTF. As DNA, the CDR3 is TGTGCCAGCAGCTTAGCCGACGGTGGGGGTTCTGGCTACACCTTC.

The V gene is TRBV12-3 or TRBV12-4, the J gene TRBJ1-1, with D hard to call. V gave up 3 bases and J gave up 3 bases, with 14 bases separating them. This CDR3 has 15 amino acids. CDR3 protein: CASSFWGLRDTEAFF. Here the CDR3 DNA reads TGTGCCAGCAGTTTTTGGGGTCTTCGCGACACTGAAGCTTTCTTT.